These T cell receptor beta chains were read from a single sample in a study of identical twins. TCRdb reanalysed the 5' RACE reads using MiXCR and keeps one entry per CDR3 protein. The sample yields about 480,000 distinct CDR3 sequences, more than 13% seen once. These data also formed part of another study, on yellow fever vaccine responses in identical twins.

Sequencing used CD4+ T cells sorted from blood. The receptors stem from a woman aged 18-35 years in good health. CDR3s include the opening cysteine and the closing phenylalanine or tryptophan. D genes are given only for firm matches. Clone sizes are given selectively: once, few, many, or a class where the clone is expanded.

j_gene	abundance	d_gene	v_gene	CDR3nt	CDR3aa
TRBJ2-2	NA	NA	TRBV25-1	TGTGCCAGCAGTGGACCCCAGGCAGGAACCGGGGAGCTGTTTTTT	CASSGPQAGTGELFF
TRBJ2-7	NA	TRBD1	TRBV2	TGTGCCAGCAGCCTCAGTAGGGACAGGGGGGACGAGCAGTACTTC	CASSLSRDRGDEQYF
TRBJ2-1	many	NA	TRBV7-3	TGTGCCAGCAGCTTAAGGCTGGGGGAGGATGAGCAGTTCTTC	CASSLRLGEDEQFF
TRBJ2-5	NA	NA	TRBV28	TGTGCCAGCAGTTCTCGGGGGCGAGGGGTAGAGACCCAGTACTTC	CASSSRGRGVETQYF
TRBJ1-6	NA	NA	TRBV5-1	TGCGCCAGCAGCTCAGCCTACAGGGATTCACCCCTCCACTTT	CASSSAYRDSPLHF
TRBJ2-5	NA	NA	TRBV20-1	TGCAGTGTCCCGGAGTGGGGGATACGAGAGACCCAGTACTTC	CSVPEWGIRETQYF
TRBJ2-2	few	NA	TRBV2	TGTGCCAGCAGTGACGTCAGGTTTCAGGGTACCGGGGAGCTGTTTTTT	CASSDVRFQGTGELFF
TRBJ2-3	few	TRBD2	TRBV18	TGTGCCAGCTCACCATCCCCGGGACTAGCGGGAGTCCCAGATACGCAGTATTTT	CASSPSPGLAGVPDTQYF
TRBJ2-5	NA	NA	TRBV14	TGTGCCAGCAGCCAAAATTACCAAGAGACCCAGTACTTC	CASSQNYQETQYF
TRBJ2-7	NA	NA	TRBV5-1	TGCGCCAGCAGCTATTGGTCCGAAGGGTACGAGCAGTACTTC	CASSYWSEGYEQYF
TRBJ2-2	NA	TRBD2	TRBV11-2	TGTGCCAGCAGCTCCGGACTAGCGGGAGATCCGAACACCGGGGAGCTGTTTTTT	CASSSGLAGDPNTGELFF
TRBJ1-1	few	NA	TRBV7-9	TGTGCCAGCAGCTTAGCGTCTCCAGGGAACACTGAAGCTTTCTTT	CASSLASPGNTEAFF
TRBJ2-6	NA	NA	TRBV28	TGTGCCAGCAGTTCCCCAGGTGTCTCTGGGGCCAACGTCCTGACTTTC	CASSSPGVSGANVLTF
TRBJ2-5	few	TRBD2	TRBV27	TGTGCCAGCAGTTTCATAGCGGGAGGGGAGACCCAGTACTTC	CASSFIAGGETQYF
TRBJ2-7	few	NA	TRBV3-1	TGTGCCAGCAGCCACTCGGGGTCACGTTACGAGCAGTACTTC	CASSHSGSRYEQYF
TRBJ2-7	NA	NA	TRBV12-3/TRBV12-4	TGTGCCAGCAGTTTAATCCTAGGGGGTGCGGGATTTTACGAGCAGTACTTC	CASSLILGGAGFYEQYF
TRBJ2-5	few	TRBD2	TRBV7-7	TGTGCTAGCAGCTTGAGGCCCTGGCTAGCGGGAAACCAAGAGACCCAGTACTTC	CASSLRPWLAGNQETQYF
TRBJ2-5	few	TRBD2	TRBV12-3/TRBV12-4	TGTGCCAGCAGCCCAGTCGGGACTAGCGGGAGGCAGACCCAGTACTTC	CASSPVGTSGRQTQYF
TRBJ2-3	few	TRBD2	TRBV29-1	TGCAGCGTTGAAGACAGCGGGACCTCCCTCCACACAGATACGCAGTATTTT	CSVEDSGTSLHTDTQYF
TRBJ2-3	few	NA	TRBV7-2	TGTGCCAGCAGGGGCGGACTCCGCACTACAGATACGCAGTATTTT	CASRGGLRTTDTQYF
TRBJ2-2	NA	TRBD1	TRBV11-2	TGTGCCAGCAGCTTGGGACAGGGTAGGAGGAAAAACACCGGGGAGCTGTTTTTT	CASSLGQGRRKNTGELFF
TRBJ2-2	few	NA	TRBV20-1	TGCAGTGCTAGAGTTGGCGCGAACACCGGGGAGCTGTTTTTT	CSARVGANTGELFF
TRBJ2-3	few	NA	TRBV3-1	TGTGCCAGCAGCCAAGTCCGGCCCGCTGGGGATACGCAGTATTTT	CASSQVRPAGDTQYF
TRBJ2-3	many	TRBD2	TRBV29-1	TGCAGCGTAAGCGGGAGCGGCGATACGCAGTATTTT	CSVSGSGDTQYF